The 16 T cell receptor beta chains reported below all come from one sample, sequenced in a study of monozygotic twins with inflammatory bowel disease. No DNA is given; TCRdb re-called the 5' RACE reads and lists each CDR3 protein once. This listing includes around 380,000 distinct CDR3 sequences. Specimen: blood. All receptors derive from a human donor with ulcerative colitis or Crohn's disease, or a healthy co-twin of an affected twin (not recorded which).

V usage is TRBV5-1 and J usage is TRBJ2-2; there is no DNA to check the TCRdb D call of TRBD1. This CDR3 is built from 15 residues. Germline V lookup: CDR1 SGHRS, CDR2 YFSETQ. The CDR3 protein is CASSLDWAATGELFF.

The V and J genes are TRBV29-1 and TRBJ1-5; TCRdb selects TRBD1, and the lack of DNA leaves this call unchecked. The CDR3 consists of 15 residues. Germline CDR1 reads SQVTM; CDR2 reads ANQGSEA. The CDR3 region is CSATGTGGADQPQHF.

This chain joins TRBV28 and TRBJ2-1; there is no DNA to check the TCRdb D call of TRBD1. The V gene's germline CDR1 is MDHEN and CDR2 SYDVKM. The CDR3 has 15 amino acids. The CDR3 loop reads CASSLPGKPYNEQFF.

CDR3 in amino acids: CASSPPGSGSPGELFF. The rearrangement joins TRBV7-2 to TRBJ2-2; TCRdb designates TRBD1, a call that cannot be tested without DNA. The CDR3 has 16 amino acids. Germline assignment: CDR1 SGHTA and CDR2 FQGNSA.

The CDR3 loop is CSARKPGPTDTQYF. The rearrangement uses TRBV20-1 and TRBJ2-3; TCRdb calls TRBD2, which cannot be checked without DNA. Germline-derived CDR1 and CDR2 are DFQATT and SNEGSKA (reference sequence). The CDR3 runs 14 residues.

The genes are TRBV19 and TRBJ1-5; the TRBD1 assignment by TCRdb is unverifiable without DNA. Germline CDR1 reads LNHDA; CDR2 reads SQIVND (reference sequence). The CDR3 extends over 16 amino acids. CDR3 sequence: CASSLQGALSNQPQHF.

CDR3: CASSDSRREKLFF. The V gene is TRBV6-1, the J gene TRBJ1-4. Germline CDR1 reads MNHNS; CDR2 reads SASEGT. CDR3 length: 13 amino acids.

The rearrangement uses TRBV5-1 and TRBJ1-1; absent DNA, TCRdb's TRBD1 call cannot be checked. The CDR3 runs to 16 residues. Germline V CDR1 and CDR2: SGHRS, YFSETQ. This CDR3 reads CASSLGGGRGNTEAFF. The full variable domain, its missing parts supplied by reference TRBV5-1 and TRBJ1-1, is KAGVTQTPRYLIKTRGQQVTLSCSPISGHRSVSWYQQTPGQGLQFLFEYFSETQRNKGNFPGRFSGRQFSNSRSEMNVSTLELGDSALYLCASSLGGGRGNTEAFFGQGTRLTVV.

The rearrangement uses TRBV5-1 and TRBJ2-7; without DNA, the TCRdb call of TRBD1 cannot be checked. The CDR3 sequence is 15 residues long. Germline-derived CDR1 and CDR2 are SGHRS and YFSETQ. The CDR3 loop reads CASSLEQGGSYEQYF.

This sequence joins TRBV12-3 or TRBV12-4 and TRBJ1-2; TCRdb designates TRBD1, a call that cannot be tested without DNA. This CDR3 region has 15 residues. CDR3 region: CASSVRDRGNYGYTF.

V is TRBV20-1 and J is TRBJ1-1. The length of the CDR3 is 15 residues. Germline CDR1 reads DFQATT; CDR2 reads SNEGSKA (reference sequence). The CDR3 reads CSARGGSRSNTEAFF.

The chain links TRBV6-5 to TRBJ2-7; TCRdb gives TRBD1 as the D gene, but with no DNA this cannot be confirmed. The CDR3 runs 16 residues. Germline CDR1 reads MNHEY; CDR2 reads SVGAGI. CDR3 region: CASSYAQGGHPYEQYF.

The V call is TRBV7-9, the J call TRBJ1-1; TCRdb outputs TRBD1, but without DNA this stays unchecked. CDR3 size: 14 residues. From germline, CDR1 is SEHNR and CDR2 FQNEAQ (reference sequence). The CDR3 loop is CASSEGTYGTEAFF.

V gene TRBV3-1 combines with J gene TRBJ2-5. The CDR3 is 13 residues long. From germline, CDR1 is LGHDT and CDR2 YNNKEL (reference sequence). The CDR3 is CASSQALEETQYF.

The chain has TRBV7-9 and TRBJ2-3; TCRdb's D call, TRBD2, is unchecked because there is no DNA. The CDR3 runs 15 residues. The germline V gene encodes CDR1 SEHNR and CDR2 FQNEAQ (reference sequence). The CDR3 loop reads CASSFEAGATDTQYF.

The V gene is TRBV20-1, the J gene TRBJ1-4. The CDR3 runs to 17 residues. Per germline, CDR1 DFQATT and CDR2 SNEGSKA (reference sequence). The CDR3 reads CSARDRGRVFEGEKLFF.